Following are 25 T cell receptor beta chains from one sample sequenced in a study of blood T cell repertoires in COVID-19. Here immunoSEQ multiplex PCR was the method, and the copy in TCRdb shows in-frame clones only, minus some. The repertoire consists of 160,000 or so clones, with roughly 87% occurring once and the leading ten covering almost 8.5%. The sequenced sample was peripheral blood. The receptors come from a woman aged 70-85 years with acute or convalescent COVID-19.

This chain uses TRBV6-5 with TRBJ2-7; D ambiguous. CDR1 is MNHEY, CDR2 SVGAGI, per germline. V was pared by 7 bases and J by 0 bases, with 13 bases between. The CDR3 loop spans 14 amino acids. CDR3 nucleotides: TGTGCCAGCACTTCAACATGGAGCTCCTACGAGCAGTACTTC. It specifies CASTSTWSSYEQYF.

This chain joins TRBV11-2 and TRBJ2-3; tentatively, D is TRBD2 (7 bases). Trimming pared 5 bases from V and 0 bases from J, leaving 24 bases between. There are 19 residues in the CDR3. Per germline, CDR1 SGHAT and CDR2 FQNNGV. The CDR3 reads CASSPRRRGGPNSTDTQYF. The CDR3 DNA sequence: TGTGCCAGCAGCCCCCGCCGCCGCGGGGGCCCGAATAGCACAGATACGCAGTATTTT.

V usage is TRBV13 and J usage is TRBJ2-6, with D tentatively TRBD1 (5 bases). V lost 5 bases and J lost 2, with 19 bases in between. Germline loops: CDR1 PRHDT, CDR2 FYEKMQ (reference sequence). The CDR3 sequence is 18 residues long. The CDR3 coding sequence is TGTGCCAGCAGCCGTTTAGTTTTCTCCAGGGCTGGGGCCAACGTCCTGACTTTC. Translated, it gives CASSRLVFSRAGANVLTF. The whole variable domain, remainder taken from reference TRBV13 and TRBJ2-6, is AAGVIQSPRHLIKEKRETATLKCYPIPRHDTVYWYQQGPGQDPQFLISFYEKMQSDKGSIPDRFSAQQFSDYHSELNMSSLELGDSALYFCASSRLVFSRAGANVLTFGAGSRLTVL.

This clone was seen once. The chain uses TRBV30 and TRBJ2-2; 13 positions agree with TRBD2. Germline loops: CDR1 GTSNPN, CDR2 SVGIG (reference sequence). This CDR3 spans 16 amino acids. J gave up 3 bases and V 1 base, and 2 bases lay outside the gene matches. For the CDR3, the DNA is TGTGCCTGGAGTGGGACTAGCGGGAGTTACACCGGGGAGCTGTTTTTT. Translation: CAWSGTSGSYTGELFF.

This rearrangement joins TRBV19 to TRBJ2-1, with 7 bases matching TRBD2. The CDR3 sequence is 16 residues long. J gave up 5 bases and V 3 bases, and 10 bases lay outside the gene matches. Germline-derived CDR1 and CDR2 are LNHDA and SQIVND (reference sequence). This CDR3 is CASSMEVGRHDNEQFF. The CDR3 DNA sequence: TGTGCCAGTAGTATGGAGGTCGGGAGGCACGACAATGAGCAGTTCTTC.

The genes are TRBV6-5 and TRBJ2-5, with 8 bases fitting TRBD2. Germline trimming cut 8 bases from V and 6 bases from J; bases unmatched to any gene: 11. There are 14 residues in the CDR3. Per germline, CDR1 MNHEY and CDR2 SVGAGI. CDR3 coding DNA: TGTGCCAGCGTAGAGCGGGAGAGGGGAAAGACCCAGTACTTC. Its translation is CASVERERGKTQYF.

The CDR3 DNA sequence: TGTGCCAGTAGTATAGGGAGGGCAGCCCAGCATTTT. Its translation: CASSIGRAAQHF. This chain connects TRBV19 to TRBJ1-5; unclear D gene. V lost 1 base, J lost 11 bases, and 9 bases lay in between. Germline loops: CDR1 LNHDA, CDR2 SQIVND (reference sequence). The CDR3 extends over 12 amino acids. The whole variable domain, remainder taken from reference TRBV19 and TRBJ1-5, is DGGITQSPKYLFRKEGQNVTLSCEQNLNHDAMYWYRQDPGQGLRLIYYSQIVNDFQKGDIAEGYSVSREKKESFPLTVTSAQKNPTAFYLCASSIGRAAQHFGDGTRLSIL.

The V gene is TRBV28, the J gene TRBJ2-2; 10 bases match TRBD2. The germline V gene has CDR1 MDHEN and CDR2 SYDVKM. There are 15 residues in the CDR3. J lost 5 bases, V lost 5 bases, and 5 bases had no gene match. The CDR3 loop is CASSVSGGTTGELFF. As DNA, the CDR3 is TGTGCCAGCAGTGTTAGCGGGGGGACTACCGGGGAGCTGTTTTTT.

The chain combines TRBV6-4 with TRBJ2-3; TRBD2 matches at 11 bases. V lost 2 bases and J lost 3; bases outside the gene matches: 4. This CDR3 is built from 16 residues. Germline V gene sequence: CDR1 MRHNA, CDR2 SNTAGT. The CDR3 region is CASSDRLAGGTDTQYF. CDR3 nucleotides: TGTGCCAGCAGTGACCGGCTAGCGGGGGGTACAGATACGCAGTATTTT.

The chain uses TRBV27 and TRBJ1-5, with D hard to call. CDR1 is MNHEY and CDR2 is SMNVEV in the germline V gene (reference sequence). This CDR3 has 13 amino acids. Trimming stripped 3 bases from V and 6 bases from J, with 9 bases between. The CDR3 protein is CASSFQISQPQHF. For the CDR3, the DNA is TGTGCCAGCAGTTTCCAGATCAGTCAGCCCCAGCATTTT.

The V call is TRBV2, the J call TRBJ1-3; 8 positions agree with TRBD1. CDR1 and CDR2 from the germline V gene are SNHLY and FYNNEI. Germline trimming cut 7 bases from V and 2 bases from J; bases unmatched to any gene: 1. There are 13 residues in the CDR3. CDR3 protein: CASKDRAGNTIYF. The CDR3 nucleotides read TGTGCCAGCAAGGACAGGGCTGGAAACACCATATATTTT.

The rearrangement links TRBV6-2 or TRBV6-3 to TRBJ1-2; D is perhaps TRBD1 (5 bases). Germline values: CDR1 MNHEY, CDR2 SVGEGT. The CDR3 is 14 amino acids. The V and J ends lost 4 bases and 0 bases respectively, with 9 bases between them. CDR3 nucleotides: TGTGCCAGCAGTTTACAGGTCTCTAACTATGGCTACACCTTC. This encodes CASSLQVSNYGYTF.

This clone was seen a few times. J is TRBJ1-4 and V is TRBV19; D remains ambiguous. The V end was cut by 7 bases, the J end by 4 bases, with 34 bases between. Germline CDR1 is LNHDA and CDR2 is SQIVND (reference sequence). CDR3 length: 21 amino acids. CDR3 sequence (DNA): TGTGCCAGTACCCAGTTTCAACGTTGGACTGTACAAGCGGTGGATAATGAAAAACTGTTTTTT. Its protein is CASTQFQRWTVQAVDNEKLFF.

The chain recombines TRBV5-6 with TRBJ1-1; TRBD1 is a possible D gene (5 bases). V lost 3 bases and J 5 bases, leaving 14 bases between the germline ends. The CDR3 consists of 14 residues. The germline V gene encodes CDR1 SGHDT and CDR2 YYEEEE. As DNA, the CDR3 is TGTGCCAGCAGCTCACCCGGGGGTTATACTGAAGCTTTCTTT. It yields the protein CASSSPGGYTEAFF. The whole variable domain, filled in from reference TRBV5-6 and TRBJ1-1, reads DAGVTQSPTHLIKTRGQQVTLRCSPKSGHDTVSWYQQALGQGPQFIFQYYEEEERQRGNFPDRFSGHQFPNYSSELNVNALLLGDSALYLCASSSPGGYTEAFFGQGTRLTVV.

The V gene is TRBV4-3, the J gene TRBJ2-7; 7 bases map to TRBD2. The trim removed 4 bases at V and 3 bases at J, leaving 12 bases unmatched. CDR1 is LGHNA and CDR2 is YSLEER in the germline V gene. The CDR3 runs to 16 residues. The CDR3 DNA reads TGCGCCAGCAGCCCAAGGGGTAGTGGGGGGGACTACGAGCAGTACTTC. Encoded protein: CASSPRGSGGDYEQYF.

The chain joins TRBV14 to TRBJ1-1; tentatively, D is TRBD1 (5 bases). Trimming took off 2 bases at V and 4 bases at J, with 17 bases between the two ends. Germline V gives CDR1 SGHDN, CDR2 FVKESK. The CDR3 is 16 residues long. The DNA of the CDR3 is TGTGCCAGCAGCCAAAATCTGGCAGGGAAGAGCACTGAAGCTTTCTTT. It codes for CASSQNLAGKSTEAFF.

This clone was picked up a small number of times. V and J are TRBV10-3 and TRBJ1-1; D is possibly TRBD1 (5 bases). The CDR3 is made up of 14 amino acids. Between the trimmed V and J ends, which lost 0 bases and 5 bases, there was a span of 10 bases. Germline CDR1 reads ENHRY; CDR2 reads SYGVKD. The CDR3 reads CAISESTGETEAFF. CDR3 sequence (DNA): TGTGCCATCAGTGAGTCGACGGGGGAGACTGAAGCTTTCTTT.

The chain links TRBV5-6 to TRBJ1-2; 9 bases map to TRBD1. Germline-derived CDR1 and CDR2 are SGHDT and YYEEEE. V was pared by 4 bases and J by 6 bases, with 7 bases of the junction left unmatched. The CDR3 is 14 residues long. DNA of the CDR3: TGTGCCAGCAGCCTCGGGACAGGGATCAATGGCTACACCTTC. This translates into CASSLGTGINGYTF.

V and J are TRBV6-6 and TRBJ1-5; no firm D call. CDR3 length: 12 residues. Germline CDR1 reads MNHNY; CDR2 reads SVGAGI (reference sequence). V shed 6 bases and J shed 9 bases, with 12 bases lying between them. CDR3 in amino acids: CASSIVSGPQHF. CDR3 DNA sequence: TGTGCCAGCAGCATTGTTAGTGGGCCCCAGCATTTT.

As DNA, the CDR3 is TGTGCCAGCAGTGATTATTTAGGACAGGGGGCGAGGAACGAGCAGTACTTC. Translation: CASSDYLGQGARNEQYF. This chain connects TRBV6-1 to TRBJ2-7, with 11 bases lining up with TRBD1. The trim removed 3 bases at V and 5 bases at J, leaving 12 bases unmatched. The CDR3 is 17 residues long. Germline V lookup: CDR1 MNHNS, CDR2 SASEGT.

In its sample, this clone was seen a few times. The J gene is TRBJ1-2, the V gene TRBV28; a possible D gene is TRBD1 (6 bases). Trimming stripped 3 bases from V and 4 bases from J, with 9 bases between. The CDR3 contains 13 residues. CDR1 MDHEN and CDR2 SYDVKM come from the germline V gene. The CDR3 here is CASSFGGGYGYTF. The DNA for the CDR3 is TGTGCCAGCAGTTTTGGGGGCGGCTATGGCTACACCTTC.

Only one count was recorded for this clone. This chain links TRBV7-2 with TRBJ1-1; 9 nucleotides agree with TRBD1. From germline, CDR1 is SGHTA and CDR2 FQGNSA. V lost 5 bases to trimming and J lost 4 bases; unmatched junction nucleotides: 8. The CDR3 sequence is 15 residues long. The CDR3 nucleotides read TGTGCCAGCAGCCGGGTAGGACAGGGGCCCACTGAAGCTTTCTTT. Residues: CASSRVGQGPTEAFF. Filled out from reference TRBV7-2 and TRBJ1-1, the complete variable domain reads GAGVSQSPSNKVTEKGKDVELRCDPISGHTALYWYRQSLGQGLEFLIYFQGNSAPDKSGLPSDRFSAERTGGSVSTLTIQRTQQEDSAVYLCASSRVGQGPTEAFFGQGTRLTVV.

The chain employs TRBV9 and TRBJ2-5, with 12 bases fitting TRBD2. The ends lost 1 base at V and 2 bases at J; junction bases unmatched: 3. The germline CDR1 and CDR2 sequences are SGDLS and YYNGEE. The CDR3 extends over 16 amino acids. The CDR3 loop is CASSVSGTSGQETQYF. CDR3 nucleotide sequence: TGTGCCAGCAGCGTATCGGGGACTAGCGGGCAAGAGACCCAGTACTTC.

A few counts support this clone. The chain has TRBV29-1 and TRBJ1-2; D is perhaps TRBD1 (5 bases). V lost 2 bases and J 2 bases, leaving 9 bases between the germline ends. The CDR3 spans 13 residues. The V gene's germline CDR1 is SQVTM and CDR2 ANQGSEA. CDR3 sequence reads: CSVEPPGNYGYTF. The CDR3 nucleotides are TGCAGCGTTGAACCCCCAGGGAACTATGGCTACACCTTC.

The CDR3 region is CASSIRTGVGNTIYF. In DNA, the CDR3 is TGTGCCAGCAGCATACGGACAGGGGTTGGAAACACCATATATTTT. This chain connects TRBV7-2 to TRBJ1-3; 9 bases are shared with TRBD1. V lost 5 bases to trimming and J lost 3 bases; unmatched junction nucleotides: 5. The germline V gene encodes CDR1 SGHTA and CDR2 FQGNSA. The CDR3 is 15 amino acids.